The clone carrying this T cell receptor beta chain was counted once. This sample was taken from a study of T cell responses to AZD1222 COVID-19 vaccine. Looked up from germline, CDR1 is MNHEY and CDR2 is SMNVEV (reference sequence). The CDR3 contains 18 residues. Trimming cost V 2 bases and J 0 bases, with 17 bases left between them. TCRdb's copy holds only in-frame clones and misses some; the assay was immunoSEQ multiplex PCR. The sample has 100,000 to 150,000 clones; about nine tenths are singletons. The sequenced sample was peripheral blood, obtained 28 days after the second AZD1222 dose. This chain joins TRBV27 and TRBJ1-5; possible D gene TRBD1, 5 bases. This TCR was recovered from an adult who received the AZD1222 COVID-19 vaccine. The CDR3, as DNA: TGTGCCAGCAGTTTACCGATGGGGGGAATCTATAGCAATCAGCCCCAGCATTTT. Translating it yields CASSLPMGGIYSNQPQHF.